This TCR beta chain was sequenced during a study of regulatory T cells in long-lasting Graves disease. Study-wide results and limits: Relative to newly diagnosed Graves' patients, persistent ones had lower TCR diversity. It was peripheral blood alone, not thyroid tissue, that was studied. Persistent disease preferred TRBV28, TRBJ1-2 and TRBJ2-5.

Arm-PCR with iRepertoire HTBI primers amplified the CDR3 regions for these TCR beta libraries. Original methodology: The identification of 50 to 65 TRBV and around 15 TRBJ segments was made across samples. MiXCR was run by TCRdb on the multiplex PCR reads, yielding one entry per CDR3 protein. The V and J calls here are based on TCRdb, not the publication. Among roughly 430,000 distinct CDR3 sequences, roughly a fifth were seen once, and the ten largest hold about 13%. Noted time point: persistent/refractory GD, antithyroid drugs over 5 years with positive TRAb. Generation of the TCR library employed RNA extracted from PBMCs. V shed 10 bases and J 2 bases; nucleotides not matched to a gene: 7. The CDR3 has 15 amino acids. Germline V lookup: CDR1 MNHNS, CDR2 SASEGT. This clonotype appeared many times. The antigen is undetermined.

The material sequenced was peripheral blood mononuclear cells (PBMCs), taken when the disease was refractory, from a patient treated with antithyroid drugs. The TCR comes from a female donor with Graves disease. The V gene is TRBV6-1, the J gene TRBJ2-2; 10 bases map to TRBD2. The CDR3 is CATIGTSVNTGELFF. The CDR3 DNA reads as TGTGCCACTATAGGGACTAGCGTAAACACCGGGGAGCTGTTTTTT.